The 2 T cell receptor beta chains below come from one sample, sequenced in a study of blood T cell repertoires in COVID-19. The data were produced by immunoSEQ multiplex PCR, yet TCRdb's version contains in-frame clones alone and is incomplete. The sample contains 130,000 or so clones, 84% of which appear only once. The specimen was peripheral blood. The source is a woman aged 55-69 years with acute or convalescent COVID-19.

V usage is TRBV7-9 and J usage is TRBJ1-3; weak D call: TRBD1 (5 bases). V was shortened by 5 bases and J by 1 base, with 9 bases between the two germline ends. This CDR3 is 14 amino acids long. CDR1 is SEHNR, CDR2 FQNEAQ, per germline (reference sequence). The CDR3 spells CASSPRTSGNTIYF. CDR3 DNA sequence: TGTGCCAGCAGCCCCCGGACATCTGGAAACACCATATATTTT.

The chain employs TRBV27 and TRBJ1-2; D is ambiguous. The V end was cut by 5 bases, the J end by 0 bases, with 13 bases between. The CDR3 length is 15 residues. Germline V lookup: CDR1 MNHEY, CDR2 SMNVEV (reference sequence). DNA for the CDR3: TGTGCCAGCAGTCCGCTCCTCGGAGCTAACTATGGCTACACCTTC. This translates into CASSPLLGANYGYTF.